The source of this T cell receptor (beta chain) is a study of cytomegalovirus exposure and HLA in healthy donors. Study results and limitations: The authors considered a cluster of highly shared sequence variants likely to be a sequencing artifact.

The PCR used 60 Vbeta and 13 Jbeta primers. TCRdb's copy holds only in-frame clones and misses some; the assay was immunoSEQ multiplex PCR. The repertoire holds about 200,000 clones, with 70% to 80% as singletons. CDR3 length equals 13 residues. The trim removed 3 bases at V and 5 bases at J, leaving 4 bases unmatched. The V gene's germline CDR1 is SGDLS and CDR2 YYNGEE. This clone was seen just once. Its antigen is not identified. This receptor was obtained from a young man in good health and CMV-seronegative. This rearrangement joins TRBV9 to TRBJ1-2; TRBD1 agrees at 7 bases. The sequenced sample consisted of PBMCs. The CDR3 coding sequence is TGTGCCAGCAGCGATGAGGACAGGTATGGCTACACCTTC. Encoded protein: CASSDEDRYGYTF. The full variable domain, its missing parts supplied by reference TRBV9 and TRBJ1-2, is DSGVTQTPKHLITATGQRVTLRCSPRSGDLSVYWYQQSLDQGLQFLIQYYNGEERAKGNILERFSAQQFPDLHSELNLSSLELGDSALYFCASSDEDRYGYTFGSGTRLTVV.